Listed here are 11 T cell receptor beta chains from one sample, sequenced in a study of early T cells in non-severe SARS-CoV-2 infection. TCRdb analysed the 5' RACE reads with MiXCR anew, one entry per CDR3 protein. Here the sample spans 65,000 to 70,000 distinct CDR3 sequences, 9% to 15% being singletons. The source material was whole blood. Receptors originate from an adult who was a healthcare worker with PCR-confirmed SARS-CoV-2 infection or an uninfected control (not recorded which).

J is TRBJ1-1 and V is TRBV6-1; the D gene is possibly TRBD1 (6 bases). V gave up 0 bases and J gave up 5 bases, with 16 bases separating them. This CDR3 region has 16 residues. Germline lookup yields CDR1 MNHNS and CDR2 SASEGT. The CDR3 spells CASSEARGRGVTEAFF. The DNA of the CDR3 is TGTGCCAGCAGTGAAGCGCGTGGCAGGGGTGTGACTGAAGCTTTCTTT.

The chain has TRBV5-1 and TRBJ2-3; TRBD2 matches 7 bases. This CDR3 spans 15 amino acids. Germline lookup yields CDR1 SGHRS and CDR2 YFSETQ. Unmatched junction bases numbered 7, after V lost 4 bases and J lost 2 bases. CDR3 in DNA: TGCGCCAGCAGCGCACCGGGACTACCCACAGATACGCAGTATTTT. It translates to CASSAPGLPTDTQYF.

This clonotype was counted many times. The rearrangement joins TRBV29-1 to TRBJ2-1, with D unresolved. V was trimmed by 6 bases and J by 7 bases, leaving 7 bases between them. The CDR3 is 10 residues long. CDR1 is SQVTM, CDR2 ANQGSEA, per germline. CDR3 loop: CSVRLNEQFF. For the CDR3, the DNA is TGCAGCGTGAGGCTTAATGAGCAGTTCTTC.

The chain couples TRBV5-1 to TRBJ1-1; D is perhaps TRBD1 (6 bases). The germline V gene has CDR1 SGHRS and CDR2 YFSETQ. CDR3 size: 16 residues. Deletions cut 1 base from V and 2 bases from J, with 15 bases between. The CDR3 here is CASSLPGDNLNTEAFF. Here the CDR3 DNA reads TGCGCCAGCAGCTTGCCCGGGGACAACTTAAACACTGAAGCTTTCTTT.

This clonotype appeared many times. This chain links TRBV11-2 with TRBJ2-1; unclear D gene. The CDR3 has 13 residues. Per germline, CDR1 SGHAT and CDR2 FQNNGV. V was clipped by 2 bases and J by 6 bases, with 8 bases between them. The chain's CDR3 is CASSLLGVNEQFF. For the CDR3, the DNA is TGTGCCAGCAGCTTACTCGGCGTCAATGAGCAGTTCTTC.

This clonotype came up a few times. The chain is built from TRBV5-1 and TRBJ2-7, with TRBD1 matching over 12 bases. After removal of 4 bases from V and 7 bases from J, the junction contained 6 bases not matched to a gene. CDR1 and CDR2 from the germline V gene are SGHRS and YFSETQ. This CDR3 contains 14 residues. Here the CDR3 DNA reads TGCGCCAGCAGCCCGGGACAGGGGGCGAATGAGCAGTACTTC. Protein: CASSPGQGANEQYF.

This clonotype was counted between two and nine times. This chain connects TRBV30 to TRBJ1-1, with 7 positions matching TRBD1. Germline trimming cut 8 bases from V and 0 bases from J; bases unmatched to any gene: 6. CDR1 and CDR2 (germline): GTSNPN, SVGIG (reference sequence). The CDR3 runs 13 residues. The CDR3 nucleotides read TGTGCCGGAGGACAGGTAGTGAACACTGAAGCTTTCTTT. Encoded protein: CAGGQVVNTEAFF.

The chain employs TRBV5-4 and TRBJ1-5; weak D call: TRBD1 (6 bases). This CDR3 region has 15 residues. Trimming took off 0 bases at V and 0 bases at J, with 7 bases between the two ends. The germline CDR1 and CDR2 sequences are SGHNT and YYREEE (reference sequence). Here the CDR3 DNA reads TGTGCCAGCAGCTTGGGGACAGATAGCAATCAGCCCCAGCATTTT. This sequence encodes CASSLGTDSNQPQHF.

V and J are TRBV9 and TRBJ1-2, with D perhaps matching TRBD1 (6 bases). Germline CDR1 reads SGDLS; CDR2 reads YYNGEE. The V end lost 0 bases, the J end lost 4 bases, and 22 bases lay between the germline ends. The CDR3 spans 18 residues. CDR3 in amino acids: CASSVDGQGTQITYGYTF. The CDR3 DNA reads TGTGCCAGCAGCGTAGATGGGCAGGGGACCCAAATTACCTATGGCTACACCTTC.

In its sample, this clonotype is medium-sized. The rearrangement links TRBV2 to TRBJ2-7, with D perhaps TRBD2 (5 bases). Germline CDR1 SNHLY, CDR2 FYNNEI. CDR3 length: 14 residues. V was shortened by 0 bases and J by 2 bases, with 8 bases between the two germline ends. The CDR3 protein is CASSEALATYEQYF. The CDR3 DNA reads as TGTGCCAGCAGTGAAGCGCTAGCTACCTACGAGCAGTACTTC.

This clonotype has more than one count but fewer than ten. The chain employs TRBV25-1 and TRBJ2-5; D is perhaps TRBD1 (6 bases). V lost 2 bases, J lost 2 bases, and 12 bases lay in between. In germline, CDR1 is MGHDK, CDR2 SYGVNS. CDR3 length equals 15 residues. The CDR3 DNA follows: TGTGCCAGCAGTGAACGTCAGGGGAGACAAGAGACCCAGTACTTC. This gives the protein CASSERQGRQETQYF. Full variable domain (remainder filled in from reference TRBV25-1 and TRBJ2-5): EADIYQTPRYLVIGTGKKITLECSQTMGHDKMYWYQQDPGMELHLIHYSYGVNSTEKGDLSSESTVSRIRTEHFPLTLESARPSHTSQYLCASSERQGRQETQYFGPGTRLLVL.